A selection of T cell receptor beta chains follows, all from one sample in a study of blood T cell repertoires in COVID-19. TCRdb's table, derived via immunoSEQ multiplex PCR, lists solely in-frame clones and lacks some. The repertoire includes about 82,000 clones, around 83% of them detected once, and about 18% sits in the top ten. The sample was peripheral blood. Receptor source: a woman aged 60-75 years with acute or convalescent COVID-19. The CDR3 runs from the conserved cysteine through the conserved F or W. The order of the fields is J gene, clone size, V gene, CDR3 length, D gene, CDR3 DNA, CDR3 protein. A D gene is named only where the DNA matches it firmly. Some rows have no size entry. The others give once, few or many, or a class for an expanded clone.

TRBJ2-3 | - | TRBV7-9 | 12 | - | TGTGCCAGCAGCTTACCGAACTATACGCAGTATTTT | CASSLPNYTQYF
TRBJ1-2 | - | TRBV19 | 12 | - | TGTGCCAGTAGTATATCTGTCTATGGCTACACCTTC | CASSISVYGYTF
TRBJ2-1 | - | TRBV7-9 | 16 | - | TGTGCCAGCAGCCCCGTCGGGTTCGGCTCCTACAATGAGCAGTTCTTC | CASSPVGFGSYNEQFF
TRBJ2-3 | once | TRBV7-2 | 14 | - | TGTGCCAGCAGCCCTCCCTCTTTATCAGATACGCAGTATTTT | CASSPPSLSDTQYF
TRBJ1-1 | - | TRBV9 | 16 | TRBD1 | TGTGCCAGCAGCCCCAGACAGGGGGTATATAACACTGAAGCTTTCTTT | CASSPRQGVYNTEAFF
TRBJ2-7 | - | TRBV19 | 13 | TRBD2 | TGTGCCAGTAGGCGCGGGGGTGGGTACGAGCAGTACTTC | CASRRGGGYEQYF
TRBJ1-1 | - | TRBV10-1 | 14 | - | TGCGCCAGCAGCTTTGACAGCCTGAACACTGAAGCTTTCTTT | CASSFDSLNTEAFF
TRBJ1-1 | few | TRBV4-1 | 15 | - | TGCGCCAGCAGCCAAGTAAGGGTGGGGGGCACTGAAGCTTTCTTT | CASSQVRVGGTEAFF
TRBJ1-2 | - | TRBV30 | 14 | TRBD1 | TGTGCCTGGAGTGTCCCCGACAGGGGAGGGGGCTACACCTTC | CAWSVPDRGGGYTF
TRBJ1-2 | few | TRBV2 | 15 | - | TGTGCCAGCAGTGAATTGTCGGTTCATCGGTATGGCTACACCTTC | CASSELSVHRYGYTF
TRBJ2-2 | few | TRBV30 | 13 | - | TGTGCCTGGAGTGGAGGGTACACCGGGGAGCTGTTTTTT | CAWSGGYTGELFF
TRBJ2-1 | - | TRBV11-2 | 13 | - | TGTGCCAGCAGCTTAGCCCCTCCCAATGAGCAGTTCTTC | CASSLAPPNEQFF
TRBJ2-7 | - | TRBV27 | 15 | TRBD1 | TGTGCCAGCAGTTTATCTTACAGGGGTAACGGCGAGCAGTACTTC | CASSLSYRGNGEQYF
TRBJ2-7 | once | TRBV7-2 | 15 | - | TGTGCCAGCAGCTTAGACACGGGAGTTACCTACGAGCAGTACTTC | CASSLDTGVTYEQYF
TRBJ1-3 | once | TRBV18 | 15 | TRBD1 | TGTGCCAGCTCACCAGGACAGGGGGCAGGAAACACCATATATTTT | CASSPGQGAGNTIYF
TRBJ1-2 | - | TRBV19 | 15 | TRBD1 | TGTGCCAGTAGCCGGACAGGCTCCCTTAACTATGGCTACACCTTC | CASSRTGSLNYGYTF
TRBJ1-1 | - | TRBV5-1 | 14 | - | TGCGCCAGCAGCTTGCAGGGGACGAACACTGAAGCTTTCTTT | CASSLQGTNTEAFF
TRBJ1-2 | few | TRBV5-1 | 15 | - | TGCGCCAGCATGGGAATGCTACAGGGCAACTATGGCTACACCTTC | CASMGMLQGNYGYTF
TRBJ2-1 | - | TRBV7-8 | 16 | TRBD2 | TGTGCCAGCAGCTTAGTTCGGGCTAGCGGGACCCATGAGCAGTTCTTC | CASSLVRASGTHEQFF
TRBJ2-1 | - | TRBV27 | 14 | TRBD2 | TGTGCCAGCAGCCGGGACTACTCCTACAATGAGCAGTTCTTC | CASSRDYSYNEQFF
TRBJ2-7 | - | TRBV19 | 14 | TRBD1 | TGTGCCAGTAGTAACGGACAGGGTCCCTACGAGCAGTACTTC | CASSNGQGPYEQYF
TRBJ2-1 | - | TRBV7-9 | 15 | TRBD2 | TGTGCCAGCAGCCGTTCTAGCGGCTCCTACAATGAGCAGTTCTTC | CASSRSSGSYNEQFF
TRBJ2-3 | - | TRBV5-1 | 17 | TRBD2 | TGCGCCAGCAGCTTGGTCGGCGGGGGGGCTAGCACAGATACGCAGTATTTT | CASSLVGGGASTDTQYF
TRBJ1-1 | - | TRBV5-1 | 16 | - | TGCGCCAGCAGTAGGGGAGGGAGACTCATGAACACTGAAGCTTTCTTT | CASSRGGRLMNTEAFF
TRBJ1-1 | - | TRBV13 | 14 | TRBD1 | TGTGCCAGCAGCTTCGAGGGGGCGAACACTGAAGCTTTCTTT | CASSFEGANTEAFF
TRBJ2-7 | few | TRBV6-4 | 15 | TRBD2 | TGTGCCAGCAGTGAGTCCGGGACTAGCTTCCACGAGCAGTACTTC | CASSESGTSFHEQYF
TRBJ1-1 | once | TRBV7-2 | 14 | TRBD1 | TGTGCCAGCAGCCGGACAGGGGAAAGCACTGAAGCTTTCTTT | CASSRTGESTEAFF
TRBJ2-1 | - | TRBV6-2/TRBV6-3 | 17 | TRBD2 | TGTGCCAGCAGTTACTCCCCCGGGACTAGTCCCTACAATGAGCAGTTCTTC | CASSYSPGTSPYNEQFF
TRBJ2-3 | - | TRBV9 | 14 | - | TGTGCCAGCAGCGTAGTGGGCACCACAGATACGCAGTATTTT | CASSVVGTTDTQYF
TRBJ2-7 | few | TRBV14 | 15 | TRBD1 | TGTGCCAGCAGCCCAGGGGGGACAGGGGTATACGAGCAGTACTTC | CASSPGGTGVYEQYF
TRBJ1-5 | - | TRBV5-7 | 16 | - | TGTGCCAGCAGCTTTTCAGGGGAGTGGAACAATCAGCCCCAGCATTTT | CASSFSGEWNNQPQHF
TRBJ1-2 | - | TRBV2 | 18 | TRBD1 | TGTGCCAGCAGTGAAATAGAGGCAGGGGGAGTTTCGAACTATGGCTACACCTTC | CASSEIEAGGVSNYGYTF
TRBJ2-2 | - | TRBV30 | 14 | TRBD2 | TGTGCCTTTCAACTAGCGGCGAACACCGGGGAGCTGTTTTTT | CAFQLAANTGELFF
TRBJ2-5 | - | TRBV9 | 15 | TRBD1 | TGTGCCAGCACCTATGGGACAGGGGGCGGAGAGACCCAGTACTTC | CASTYGTGGGETQYF
TRBJ2-7 | once | TRBV14 | 14 | - | TGTGCCAGCAGCCAAGTCTATTGGGGAGGCGAGCAGTACTTC | CASSQVYWGGEQYF
TRBJ2-7 | - | TRBV7-9 | 15 | TRBD1 | TGTGCCAGCAGCTTAGACGGGACAGGAAGGTACGAGCAGTACTTC | CASSLDGTGRYEQYF
TRBJ1-4 | - | TRBV28 | 15 | - | TGTGCCAGCACACCGGGGGGGTTTACTAATGAAAAACTGTTTTTT | CASTPGGFTNEKLFF
TRBJ2-1 | - | TRBV7-2 | 16 | TRBD2 | TGTGCCAGCAGCTATGGGGCGGGGGGGACCTACAATGAGCAGTTCTTC | CASSYGAGGTYNEQFF
TRBJ1-2 | - | TRBV25-1 | 15 | TRBD1 | TGTGCCAGCAGTGTCGGACAGGGATTCAGCTATGGCTACACCTTC | CASSVGQGFSYGYTF
TRBJ2-3 | - | TRBV30 | 13 | - | TGTGCCTGGAGTGCGGACAGATCGGATACGCAGTATTTT | CAWSADRSDTQYF
TRBJ1-5 | - | TRBV19 | 15 | TRBD1 | TGTGCCAGTACTATGCGGGGACAGAGGCATCAGCCCCAGCATTTT | CASTMRGQRHQPQHF
TRBJ1-3 | - | TRBV30 | 15 | - | TGTGCCTGGAGTTGGGGGGGCTCGGCTGGAAACACCATATATTTT | CAWSWGGSAGNTIYF